These 16 T cell receptor beta chains were sequenced from one sample in a study of T cell responses to AZD1222 COVID-19 vaccine. Repertoires were generated with immunoSEQ multiplex PCR, while TCRdb's copy carries only in-frame clones and drops some. Of 100,000 to 120,000 clones listed, roughly 90% were seen once; the top ten hold 15%. This material consisted of peripheral blood, taken 28 days after the second AZD1222 dose. The receptors shown here come from an adult who received the AZD1222 COVID-19 vaccine.

This chain uses TRBV10-3 with TRBJ1-3, with a tentative D call TRBD1 (5 bases). Germline V gene data show CDR1 as ENHRY and CDR2 as SYGVKD. V dropped 6 bases and J dropped 0 bases, with 12 bases sitting between them. The CDR3 is 15 amino acids. CDR3 coding DNA: TGTGCCATCAGAGCAGACAGTTCCTCTGGAAACACCATATATTTT. This gives the protein CAIRADSSSGNTIYF.

The genes are TRBV21-1 and TRBJ2-3. TRBV21-1 is listed as a pseudogene. The CDR3 totals 16 residues. For the CDR3, the DNA is TGTGCCAGCAGCGCCCAAGGAGGGGGGAACACAGATACGCAGTATTTT. Translation: CASSAQGGGNTDTQYF.

The sample holds one count of this clone. This chain uses TRBV19 with TRBJ1-2; no firm D call. Germline V gene sequence: CDR1 LNHDA, CDR2 SQIVND (reference sequence). The CDR3 covers 15 residues. V lost 5 bases and J lost 0, with 13 bases in between. CDR3 protein: CASSEGGTANYGYTF. The CDR3 nucleotides are TGTGCCAGTAGTGAGGGTGGCACAGCTAACTATGGCTACACCTTC.

The genes are TRBV7-2 and TRBJ1-1, with D unclear. The germline V gene encodes CDR1 SGHTA and CDR2 FQGNSA. This CDR3 contains 12 residues. Trimming pared 5 bases from V and 10 bases from J, leaving 14 bases between. The CDR3: CASSRAGFRAFF. For the CDR3, the DNA is TGTGCCAGCAGCCGAGCGGGGTTTCGAGCTTTCTTT.

The rearrangement joins TRBV9 to TRBJ2-7; 7 bases match TRBD2. V gave up 3 bases and J gave up 4 bases; unmatched junction bases: 10. This CDR3 spans 15 amino acids. Germline values: CDR1 SGDLS, CDR2 YYNGEE. In nucleotides, the CDR3 is TGTGCCAGCAGCGAGAGCTGGGGGGGAGGTTACGAGCAGTACTTC. Its protein product is CASSESWGGGYEQYF.

The chain recombines TRBV6-4 with TRBJ1-6; 7 bases are a match to TRBD1. Germline CDR1 MRHNA, CDR2 SNTAGT. V shed 3 bases and J 10 bases; nucleotides not matched to a gene: 3. The CDR3 runs 13 residues. In DNA, the CDR3 is TGTGCCAGCAGTGAACCAGGGGGATCACCCCTCCACTTT. This encodes CASSEPGGSPLHF.

The V call is TRBV19, the J call TRBJ2-6; 8 bases match TRBD1. The CDR3 length is 16 residues. Germline V lookup: CDR1 LNHDA, CDR2 SQIVND (reference sequence). The ends lost 7 bases at V and 3 bases at J; junction bases unmatched: 8. The CDR3 nucleotides read TGTGCCAGTATTGGCAGGGGGCGATTTGGGGCCAACGTCCTGACTTTC. Protein: CASIGRGRFGANVLTF.

Here the CDR3 reads CASSEGSGVGNIQYF. In DNA, the CDR3 is TGTGCCAGCAGCGAAGGAAGTGGGGTCGGGAACATTCAGTACTTC. The V call is TRBV3-1 (or the pseudogene TRBV3-2), the J call TRBJ2-4; D uncertain. The V and J ends lost 5 bases and 7 bases respectively, with 18 bases between them. CDR1 LGHDT and CDR2 YNNKEL come from the germline V gene (reference sequence). The CDR3 has 15 amino acids.

This clone appeared a single time. V and J are TRBV5-1 and TRBJ1-1; D is possibly TRBD1 (5 bases). This CDR3 comprises 13 residues. Trimming took off 2 bases at V and 8 bases at J, with 13 bases between the two ends. Germline CDR1 is SGHRS and CDR2 is YFSETQ. Written as DNA, the CDR3 is TGCGCCAGCAGCTTCGACCGGGACGGCGAAGCTTTCTTT. This translates into CASSFDRDGEAFF.

This clone was counted a few times. In nucleotides, the CDR3 is TGTGCCAGCACCACAGGGTCCAACGAGCAGTACTTC. The encoded protein is CASTTGSNEQYF. The J gene is TRBJ2-7, the V gene TRBV28; D might be TRBD1 (6 bases). Germline-derived CDR1 and CDR2 are MDHEN and SYDVKM. The length of the CDR3 is 12 residues. V gave up 7 bases and J gave up 5 bases, with 12 bases separating them. The entire variable domain, with the rest obtained from reference TRBV28 and TRBJ2-7, is as follows: DVKVTQSSRYLVKRTGEKVFLECVQDMDHENMFWYRQDPGLGLRLIYFSYDVKMKEKGDIPEGYSVSREKKERFSLILESASTNQTSMYLCASTTGSNEQYFGPGTRLTVT.

The V gene is TRBV6-5, the J gene TRBJ2-7, with 7 bases that match TRBD2. After removal of 5 bases from V and 9 bases from J, the junction contained 7 bases not matched to a gene. Germline-derived CDR1 and CDR2 are MNHEY and SVGAGI. This CDR3 region has 12 residues. The CDR3 is CASSTGGPRQYF. As DNA, the CDR3 is TGTGCCAGCAGTACGGGGGGACCCCGGCAGTACTTC.

The V call is TRBV7-9, the J call TRBJ1-2; 7 nucleotides line up with TRBD1. With 4 bases clipped from V and 5 bases from J, the junction kept 7 bases outside the gene matches. The CDR3 is made up of 14 amino acids. The V gene's germline CDR1 is SEHNR and CDR2 FQNEAQ (reference sequence). The CDR3 DNA sequence: TGTGCCAGCAGCTCACGGACAGGATATTATGGCTACACCTTC. Its protein is CASSSRTGYYGYTF.

J is TRBJ2-5 and V is TRBV7-8, with 7 bases that match TRBD2. The V gene's germline CDR1 is SGHVS and CDR2 FQNEAQ. J lost 5 bases, V lost 5 bases, and 11 bases had no gene match. The CDR3 length is 15 residues. The CDR3 nucleotides read TGTGCCAGCAGCCCGTCTAGCGGTAGGGCGGAGACCCAGTACTTC. Translated, it gives CASSPSSGRAETQYF.

The CDR3, as DNA: TGTGCCACCCGACGGGCGAACACTGAAGCTTTCTTT. This gives the protein CATRRANTEAFF. The chain combines TRBV27 with TRBJ1-1; unclear D gene. Germline V lookup: CDR1 MNHEY, CDR2 SMNVEV (reference sequence). The V end lost 10 bases, the J end lost 1 base, and 10 bases lay between the germline ends. The CDR3 is made up of 12 amino acids.

This chain connects TRBV19 to TRBJ1-1; D gene ambiguous. This CDR3 is built from 15 residues. In germline, CDR1 is LNHDA, CDR2 SQIVND (reference sequence). The V and J ends lost 5 bases and 0 bases respectively, with 13 bases between them. The CDR3 DNA reads TGTGCCAGTAGTGCCCCACGGACGGTGAACACTGAAGCTTTCTTT. Translated: CASSAPRTVNTEAFF.

The gene calls are TRBV10-2 and TRBJ2-1; D remains unclear. Trimming removed 6 bases at V and 8 bases at J, with 11 bases between. The CDR3 extends over 12 amino acids. The germline CDR1 and CDR2 sequences are WSHSY and SAAADI. The CDR3 coding sequence is TGCGCCAGCAGAGGCGTCCCGGATGAGCAGTTCTTC. This gives the protein CASRGVPDEQFF.